This T cell receptor beta chain was sequenced for a study of blood T cell repertoires in COVID-19. Whole-study context: T cells, B-cell-depleted T cells, or PBMCs supplied cDNA or gDNA.

Data came from immunoSEQ multiplex PCR; TCRdb stores just in-frame clones and leaves some out. The data contain over 85,000 clones, roughly four fifths of them singletons. CDR1 and CDR2 (germline): MNHEY, SMNVEV (reference sequence). CDR3 length: 13 amino acids. Losses at the gene ends were 6 bases for V and 5 bases for J; bases not matched to a gene: 4. Material for sequencing was peripheral blood. V is TRBV27 and J is TRBJ1-5, with 7 positions matching TRBD1. This sequence was found in a man aged 35-49 years with active or convalescent COVID-19. Here the CDR3 DNA reads TGTGCCAGCAGCGGGACAGCCTATCAGCCCCAGCATTTT. Protein sequence: CASSGTAYQPQHF.